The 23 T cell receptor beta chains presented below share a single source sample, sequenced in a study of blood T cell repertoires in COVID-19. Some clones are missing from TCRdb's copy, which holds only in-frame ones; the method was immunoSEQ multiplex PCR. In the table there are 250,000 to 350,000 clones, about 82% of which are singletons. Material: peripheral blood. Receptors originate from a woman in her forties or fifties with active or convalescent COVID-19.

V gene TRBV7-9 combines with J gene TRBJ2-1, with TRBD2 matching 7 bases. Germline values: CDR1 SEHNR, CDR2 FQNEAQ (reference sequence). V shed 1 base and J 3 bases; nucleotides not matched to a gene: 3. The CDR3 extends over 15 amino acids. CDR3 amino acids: CASSLGLALYNEQFF. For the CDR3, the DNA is TGTGCCAGCAGCTTAGGACTAGCTCTCTACAATGAGCAGTTCTTC.

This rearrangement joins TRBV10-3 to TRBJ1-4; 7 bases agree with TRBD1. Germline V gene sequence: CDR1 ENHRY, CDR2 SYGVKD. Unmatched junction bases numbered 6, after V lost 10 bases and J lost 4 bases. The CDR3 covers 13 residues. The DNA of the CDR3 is TGTGCCACCTGGACAGGTTTTAATGAAAAACTGTTTTTT. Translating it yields CATWTGFNEKLFF.

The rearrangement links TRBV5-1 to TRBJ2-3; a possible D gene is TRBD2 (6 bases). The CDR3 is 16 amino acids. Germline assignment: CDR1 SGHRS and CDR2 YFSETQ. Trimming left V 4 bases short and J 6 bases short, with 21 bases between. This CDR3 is CASSPLVSGPTDTQYF. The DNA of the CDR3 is TGCGCCAGCAGCCCTCTAGTAAGCGGGCCCACGGATACGCAGTATTTT.

CDR3 nucleotide sequence: TGTGCCAGCGGTCAAACAGGGGCTTTCTCTGGAAACACCATATATTTT. Protein product: CASGQTGAFSGNTIYF. The chain employs TRBV6-6 and TRBJ1-3; TRBD1 agrees at 7 bases. The CDR3 contains 16 residues. J gave up 0 bases and V 8 bases, and 10 bases lay outside the gene matches. CDR1 and CDR2 from the germline V gene are MNHNY and SVGAGI (reference sequence).

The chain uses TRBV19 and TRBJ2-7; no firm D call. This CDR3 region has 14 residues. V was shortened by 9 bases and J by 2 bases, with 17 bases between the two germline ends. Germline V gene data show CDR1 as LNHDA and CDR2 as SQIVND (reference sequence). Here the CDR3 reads CASKVSLRAYEQYF. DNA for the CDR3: TGTGCCAGCAAAGTGAGTCTCCGCGCCTACGAGCAGTACTTC.

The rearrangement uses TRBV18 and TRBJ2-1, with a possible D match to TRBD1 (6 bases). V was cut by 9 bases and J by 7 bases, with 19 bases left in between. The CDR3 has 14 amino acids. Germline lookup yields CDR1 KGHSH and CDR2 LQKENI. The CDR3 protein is CASYTGGPMNEQFF. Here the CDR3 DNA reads TGTGCCAGTTACACTGGGGGCCCCATGAATGAGCAGTTCTTC.

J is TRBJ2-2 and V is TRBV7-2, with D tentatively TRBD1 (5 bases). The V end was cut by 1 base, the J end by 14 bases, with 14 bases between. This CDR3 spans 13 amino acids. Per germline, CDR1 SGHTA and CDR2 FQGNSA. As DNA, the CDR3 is TGTGCCAGCAGCTTAGAACAGGCGACTCCCCTGTTTTTT. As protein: CASSLEQATPLFF.

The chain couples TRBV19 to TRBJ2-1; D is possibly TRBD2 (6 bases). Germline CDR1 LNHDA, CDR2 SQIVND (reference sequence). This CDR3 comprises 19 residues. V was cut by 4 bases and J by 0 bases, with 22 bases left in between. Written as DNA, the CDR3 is TGTGCCAGTAGTACTCCTCGGGCGGGACCTTCGAGCTCCTACAATGAGCAGTTCTTC. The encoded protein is CASSTPRAGPSSSYNEQFF.

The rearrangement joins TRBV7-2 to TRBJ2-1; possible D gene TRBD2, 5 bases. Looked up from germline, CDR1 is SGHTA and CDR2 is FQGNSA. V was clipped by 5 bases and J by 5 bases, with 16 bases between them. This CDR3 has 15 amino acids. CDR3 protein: CASSLESSADNEQFF. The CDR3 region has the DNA TGTGCCAGCAGCCTAGAGTCGTCAGCGGACAATGAGCAGTTCTTC.

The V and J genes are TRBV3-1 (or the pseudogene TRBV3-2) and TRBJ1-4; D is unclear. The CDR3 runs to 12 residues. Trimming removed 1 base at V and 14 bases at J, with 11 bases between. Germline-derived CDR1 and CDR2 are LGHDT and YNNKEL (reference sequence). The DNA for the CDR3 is TGTGCCAGCAGCCAAGCCCTGTCAGCGCTGTTTTTT. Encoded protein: CASSQALSALFF.

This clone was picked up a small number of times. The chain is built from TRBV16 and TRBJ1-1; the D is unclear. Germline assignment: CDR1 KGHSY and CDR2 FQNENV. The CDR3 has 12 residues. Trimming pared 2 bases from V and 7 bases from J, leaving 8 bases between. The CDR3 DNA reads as TGTGCCAGCAGCCAAACCGGAGGTGAAGCTTTCTTT. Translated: CASSQTGGEAFF.

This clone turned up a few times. The CDR3 loop is CATSEGAYGYTF. The CDR3 DNA sequence: TGTGCCACCAGCGAGGGAGCCTATGGCTACACCTTC. The V and J genes are TRBV15 and TRBJ1-2; D not certain. CDR3 length: 12 amino acids. Germline CDR1 is LNHNV and CDR2 is YYDKDF (reference sequence). Trimming cost V 5 bases and J 4 bases, with 8 bases left between them.

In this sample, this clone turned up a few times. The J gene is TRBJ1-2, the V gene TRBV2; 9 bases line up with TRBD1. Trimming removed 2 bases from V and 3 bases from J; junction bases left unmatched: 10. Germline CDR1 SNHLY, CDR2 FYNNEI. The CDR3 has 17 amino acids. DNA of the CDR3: TGTGCCAGCAGTGAAAGGATCACAGGGGGCCAGTACTATGGCTACACCTTC. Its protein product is CASSERITGGQYYGYTF.

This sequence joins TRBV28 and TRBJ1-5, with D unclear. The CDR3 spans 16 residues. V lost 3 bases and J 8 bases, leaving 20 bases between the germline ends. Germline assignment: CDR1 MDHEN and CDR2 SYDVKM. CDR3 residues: CASSFGAGRVWEPQHF. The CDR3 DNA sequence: TGTGCCAGCAGTTTTGGTGCCGGGAGGGTGTGGGAGCCCCAGCATTTT.

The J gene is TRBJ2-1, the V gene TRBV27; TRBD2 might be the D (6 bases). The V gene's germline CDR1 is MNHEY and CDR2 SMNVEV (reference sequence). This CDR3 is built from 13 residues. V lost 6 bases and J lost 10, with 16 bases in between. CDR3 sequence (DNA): TGTGCCAGCAGCACGAGACTAGGAGAGGAGCAGTTCTTC. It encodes CASSTRLGEEQFF.

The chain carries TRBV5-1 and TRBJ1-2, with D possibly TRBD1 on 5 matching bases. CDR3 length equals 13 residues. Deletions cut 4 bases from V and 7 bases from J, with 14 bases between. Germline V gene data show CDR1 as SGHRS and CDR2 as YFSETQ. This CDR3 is CASSLAGYSGYTF. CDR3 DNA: TGCGCCAGCAGCCTCGCAGGGTACTCTGGCTACACCTTC.

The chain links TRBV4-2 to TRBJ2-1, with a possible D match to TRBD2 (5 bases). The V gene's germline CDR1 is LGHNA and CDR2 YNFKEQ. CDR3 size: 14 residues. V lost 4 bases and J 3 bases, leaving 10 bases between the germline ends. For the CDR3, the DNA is TGTGCCAGCAGCCGCGACCGGGACTACAATGAGCAGTTCTTC. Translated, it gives CASSRDRDYNEQFF.

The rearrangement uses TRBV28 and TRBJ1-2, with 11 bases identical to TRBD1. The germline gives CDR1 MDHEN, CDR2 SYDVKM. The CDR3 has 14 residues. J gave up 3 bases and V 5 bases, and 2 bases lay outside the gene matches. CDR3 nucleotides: TGTGCCAGCAGTGGGGACAGGGGGTACTATGGCTACACCTTC. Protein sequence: CASSGDRGYYGYTF.

CDR3 sequence (DNA): TGTGCCAGTCCTTGGCGGGAGGTATACGAGCAGTACTTC. Translating it yields CASPWREVYEQYF. The V and J genes are TRBV6-5 and TRBJ2-7; 8 nucleotides agree with TRBD2. Germline V gene sequence: CDR1 MNHEY, CDR2 SVGAGI. J was trimmed by 4 bases and V by 9 bases; bases with no gene match: 8. The CDR3 sequence is 13 residues long.

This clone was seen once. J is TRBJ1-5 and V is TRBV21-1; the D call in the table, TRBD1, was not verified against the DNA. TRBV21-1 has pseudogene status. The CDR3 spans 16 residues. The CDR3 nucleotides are TGTGCCAGCAGCAAAGAGGGCAGGGGAATACATCAGCCCCAGCATTTT. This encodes CASSKEGRGIHQPQHF.

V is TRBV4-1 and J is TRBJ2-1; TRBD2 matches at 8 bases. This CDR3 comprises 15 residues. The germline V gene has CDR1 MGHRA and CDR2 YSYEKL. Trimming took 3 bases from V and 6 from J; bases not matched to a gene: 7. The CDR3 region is CASSHSSGWGNEQFF. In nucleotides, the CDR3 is TGCGCCAGCAGCCATTCTAGCGGGTGGGGCAATGAGCAGTTCTTC.

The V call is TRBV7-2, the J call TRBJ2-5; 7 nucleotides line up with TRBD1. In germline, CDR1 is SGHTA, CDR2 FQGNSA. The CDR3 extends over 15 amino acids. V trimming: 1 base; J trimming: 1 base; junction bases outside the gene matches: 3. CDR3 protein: CASSLVGTAQETQYF. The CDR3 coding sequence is TGTGCCAGCAGCTTAGTCGGGACAGCCCAAGAGACCCAGTACTTC.

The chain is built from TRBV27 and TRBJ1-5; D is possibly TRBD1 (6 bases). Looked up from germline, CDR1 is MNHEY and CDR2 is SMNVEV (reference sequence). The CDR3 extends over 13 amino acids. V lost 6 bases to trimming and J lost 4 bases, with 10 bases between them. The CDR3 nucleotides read TGTGCCAGCAGGGACAGCACGAATCAGCCCCAGCATTTT. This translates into CASRDSTNQPQHF.